This is a list of T cell receptor beta chains from one sample in a study of patients and donors after allogeneic stem cell transplantation. TCRdb redid the calling of the RT-PCR reads with MiXCR, one entry per CDR3 protein. The data show 190,000 or so distinct CDR3 sequences, roughly 40% seen once. The sample was blood, either unsorted or a sorted T cell fraction (not recorded which). Receptors originate from a human donor who was either an allogeneic HSCT recipient or a stem cell or donor lymphocyte infusion donor (not recorded which). It is not recorded whose cells these are; they may come from a transplant donor. Both conserved end residues are part of each CDR3. The D gene is left open where the match is weak. The size field is filled for only some rows; it gives once, few, many or a size class.

D	V	size	J	CDR3	DNA
NA	TRBV27	NA	TRBJ1-5	CASSSDLNQPQHF	TGTGCCAGCAGTTCAGACCTTAATCAGCCCCAGCATTTT
NA	TRBV5-1	NA	TRBJ2-2	CASSRGLGESGELFF	TGCGCCAGCAGTCGGGGACTGGGGGAATCCGGGGAGCTGTTTTTT
TRBD1	TRBV4-1	NA	TRBJ2-3	CASSQDRQGNLKPTDTQYF	TGCGCCAGCAGCCAAGATAGACAGGGGAACCTTAAACCCACAGATACGCAGTATTTT
TRBD1	TRBV12-3/TRBV12-4	NA	TRBJ2-3	CASTLGQEYTDTQYF	TGTGCCAGCACCCTGGGACAGGAGTACACAGATACGCAGTATTTT
TRBD1	TRBV5-6	NA	TRBJ1-1	CASSLFTGGRRTEAFF	TGTGCCAGCAGCTTATTTACAGGGGGCAGAAGGACTGAAGCTTTCTTT
NA	TRBV27	NA	TRBJ1-1	CASSSSRGRTNTEAFF	TGTGCCAGCAGTTCCTCCAGGGGTAGGACGAACACTGAAGCTTTCTTT
TRBD1	TRBV6-6	few	TRBJ1-2	CASRAGTGGGYTF	TGTGCCAGCAGGGCCGGGACAGGGGGCGGCTACACCTTC
NA	TRBV27	NA	TRBJ2-1	CASSLTGGPYNEQFF	TGTGCCAGCAGTTTAACAGGAGGGCCCTACAATGAGCAGTTCTTC
NA	TRBV20-1	NA	TRBJ1-1	CSASPRDIMNTEAFF	TGCAGTGCTAGCCCAAGGGACATCATGAACACTGAAGCTTTCTTT
NA	TRBV30	NA	TRBJ2-7	CAWALGRSYEQYF	TGTGCCTGGGCCCTAGGGCGGTCCTACGAGCAGTACTTC
TRBD2	TRBV4-3	few	TRBJ2-2	CASSHGGANTGELFF	TGCGCCAGCAGCCACGGGGGGGCCAACACCGGGGAGCTGTTTTTT
TRBD2	TRBV6-5	NA	TRBJ2-3	CASRTLAGGPDTQYF	TGTGCCAGCAGAACACTAGCGGGAGGCCCAGATACGCAGTATTTT
TRBD2	TRBV4-3	NA	TRBJ2-2	CASSSRLALNTGELFF	TGCGCCAGCAGCTCTCGACTAGCTTTGAACACCGGGGAGCTGTTTTTT
TRBD2	TRBV10-3	once	TRBJ2-3	CTIEASGSTDTQYF	TGTACCATCGAGGCTAGCGGGAGCACAGATACGCAGTATTTT
NA	TRBV20-1	NA	TRBJ1-5	CSAPGASNQPQHF	TGCAGTGCGCCGGGGGCGAGCAATCAGCCCCAGCATTTT
NA	TRBV12-3/TRBV12-4	NA	TRBJ1-4	CASSYSALNEKLFF	TGTGCCAGCAGCTACAGCGCACTTAATGAAAAACTGTTTTTT
TRBD1	TRBV12-3/TRBV12-4	NA	TRBJ2-2	CASSLWDRYTGELFF	TGTGCCAGCAGTTTGTGGGACAGATACACCGGGGAGCTGTTTTTT
NA	TRBV6-5	few	TRBJ1-3	CASSYASGSRTSGNTIYF	TGTGCCAGCAGTTACGCCTCCGGGAGCCGAACATCTGGAAACACCATATATTTT
NA	TRBV5-6	NA	TRBJ2-3	CASSFRGRGDTQYF	TGTGCCAGCAGCTTTCGGGGGAGAGGGGATACGCAGTATTTT
NA	TRBV30	few	TRBJ1-5	CAWSSDAENQPQHF	TGTGCCTGGAGTAGTGACGCAGAGAATCAGCCCCAGCATTTT
TRBD1	TRBV5-1	NA	TRBJ2-7	CASSPENDRVVEQYF	TGCGCCAGCAGCCCGGAAAACGACAGGGTTGTCGAGCAGTACTTC
NA	TRBV6-5	NA	TRBJ1-4	CASSYNRGPNEKLFF	TGTGCCAGCAGTTACAACCGGGGGCCTAATGAAAAACTGTTTTTT
NA	TRBV21-1	NA	TRBJ2-7	CASRGLRRNPSRPRSYEQYF	TGTGCCAGTCGTGGATTAAGACGGAACCCGTCTCGACCCAGGTCCTACGAGCAGTACTTC
TRBD1	TRBV28	few	TRBJ1-6	CASSYRGRSPLHF	TGTGCCAGCAGTTACAGGGGGAGGTCACCCCTCCACTTT
NA	TRBV5-1	NA	TRBJ2-2	CASSLIPRNTGELFF	TGCGCCAGCAGCTTGATACCGAGAAACACCGGGGAGCTGTTTTTT
TRBD1	TRBV12-3/TRBV12-4	few	TRBJ1-1	CASSFPMTGGLDTEAFF	TGTGCCAGCAGTTTTCCGATGACAGGGGGCTTGGACACTGAAGCTTTCTTT
NA	TRBV6-5	once	TRBJ2-7	CASSYAPGVPSPYEQYF	TGTGCCAGCAGCTACGCACCAGGGGTCCCGTCCCCCTACGAGCAGTACTTC
NA	TRBV5-1	NA	TRBJ1-2	CASSLDPGYYGYTF	TGCGCCAGCAGCTTGGATCCGGGTTACTATGGCTACACCTTC
NA	TRBV27	NA	TRBJ1-6	CASNPGGYNSPLHF	TGTGCCAGCAACCCGGGGGGCTATAATTCACCCCTCCACTTT
NA	TRBV9	NA	TRBJ2-2	CASSVSRETGELFF	TGTGCCAGCAGCGTAAGCAGGGAGACCGGGGAGCTGTTTTTT
TRBD1	TRBV12-3/TRBV12-4	NA	TRBJ1-5	CASSPAVGTDLNQPQHF	TGTGCCAGCAGTCCCGCGGTAGGGACAGATTTGAATCAGCCCCAGCATTTT
TRBD1	TRBV6-6	few	TRBJ1-3	CASSPTGGRGNTIYF	TGTGCCAGCAGCCCAACAGGGGGCCGCGGAAACACCATATATTTT
NA	TRBV9	NA	TRBJ1-2	CASSVGDGYTF	TGTGCCAGCAGCGTAGGGGATGGCTACACCTTC
NA	TRBV15	few	TRBJ2-1	CATTTGTAIEQFF	TGTGCCACCACCACGGGGACTGCAATTGAGCAGTTCTTC
NA	TRBV7-8	NA	TRBJ1-5	CASSFGDNQPQHF	TGTGCCAGCAGCTTTGGGGATAATCAGCCCCAGCATTTT
NA	TRBV30	few	TRBJ1-3	CAWSEGRFSGNTIYF	TGTGCCTGGAGCGAAGGCAGATTCTCTGGAAACACCATATATTTT
NA	TRBV13	NA	TRBJ2-5	CASSLANGETQYF	TGTGCCAGCAGCTTAGCGAACGGAGAGACCCAGTACTTC
NA	TRBV25-1	once	TRBJ1-1	CASSEIGALTEAFF	TGTGCCAGCAGTGAAATAGGAGCCCTCACTGAAGCTTTCTTT
NA	TRBV6-6	many	TRBJ1-2	CASSLKQQGRGYTF	TGTGCCAGCAGCCTAAAGCAACAGGGAAGAGGCTACACCTTC
TRBD1	TRBV4-1	NA	TRBJ2-3	CASSQRGQLPYETQYF	TGCGCCAGCAGCCAAAGGGGACAGCTTCCTTACGAGACGCAGTATTTT
TRBD1	TRBV6-5	NA	TRBJ1-5	CASSTGSGTGFQPQHF	TGTGCCAGCAGTACAGGCTCCGGGACAGGGTTTCAGCCCCAGCATTTT
TRBD1	TRBV29-1	NA	TRBJ1-1	CSVGRGLLGDTEAFF	TGCAGCGTTGGAAGGGGGCTCCTAGGGGACACTGAAGCTTTCTTT
NA	TRBV5-1	few	TRBJ1-1	CASSAGEWAEAFF	TGCGCCAGCTCAGCAGGGGAGTGGGCTGAAGCTTTCTTT
NA	TRBV4-1	few	TRBJ1-6	CASSEGNDSSYNSPLHF	TGCGCCAGCAGCGAGGGAAACGATAGCTCCTATAATTCACCCCTCCACTTT
NA	TRBV20-1	many	TRBJ1-1	CSARVRMNTEAFF	TGCAGTGCTAGAGTGCGAATGAACACTGAAGCTTTCTTT
NA	TRBV27	NA	TRBJ1-2	CASSLIGDTNYGYTF	TGTGCCAGCAGTTTAATTGGGGACACTAACTATGGCTACACCTTC
NA	TRBV4-3	few	TRBJ1-5	CASSAGDRQPQHF	TGCGCCAGCAGCGCGGGGGATCGTCAGCCCCAGCATTTT
NA	TRBV6-1	once	TRBJ2-7	CASSDRAGTSYEQYF	TGTGCCAGCAGTGATCGGGCAGGAACCTCCTACGAGCAGTACTTC